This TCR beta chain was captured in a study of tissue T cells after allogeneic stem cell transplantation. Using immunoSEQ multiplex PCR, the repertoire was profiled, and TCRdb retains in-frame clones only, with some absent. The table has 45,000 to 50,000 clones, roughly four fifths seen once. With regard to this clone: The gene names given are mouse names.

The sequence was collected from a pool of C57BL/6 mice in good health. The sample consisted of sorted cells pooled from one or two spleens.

The sequenced CDR3 bases are TGTGCCAGCAGTCTTTACAAAACTAGTGCAGAAACGCTGTAT. Encoded protein: CASSLYKTSAETLY. The entire CDR3 sequence reads CASSLYKTSAETLYF. The chain is built from TRBV26 and TRBJ2-3, with no clear D. Read data end 1 residue before the CDR3 end; the end is taken from the germline J gene. The V gene lost 3 bases and the J gene lost 0 bases, with 10 bases spanning the gap. Germline V gene data show CDR1 as KGHPV and CDR2 as FQNQEV (reference sequence). The length of the CDR3 is 15 residues.